This note documents a single T cell receptor beta chain sequence. This record belongs to a study of blood T cell repertoires in COVID-19. Across the study: From T cells, B-cell-depleted T cells, or PBMCs came the material, which was cDNA or gDNA.

Membership in each cohort depended on participant-reported clinical history. What the recovered Cohort 3 donors had was two negative PCRs, clearance, or symptom resolution. Germline CDR1 and CDR2: MNHEY and SVGAGI. This CDR3 is 16 amino acids long. The V gene end was trimmed by 3 bases and the J gene end by 7 bases; junction bases not matched to a gene: 10. The method was immunoSEQ multiplex PCR; TCRdb's version includes in-frame clones alone and lacks a portion of them. The sample consists of approximately 200,000 clones, around four fifths of them appearing once. What was sequenced was PBMCs or T cells enriched from blood (not recorded which). This rearrangement joins TRBV6-5 to TRBJ2-2; 8 bases agree with TRBD2. The sequence was obtained from a man aged 35 to 55 who had recovered from COVID-19. CDR3 bases: TGTGCCAGCAGTTATAGCGGGACACCCATTCGCGGGGAGCTGTTTTTT. As protein: CASSYSGTPIRGELFF.